The 12 T cell receptor beta chains below come from one sample, sequenced in a study of CD8 T cells in ankylosing spondylitis. From the 5' RACE reads, TCRdb called clonotypes with MiXCR, one entry per CDR3 protein. Of 380,000 or so distinct CDR3 sequences listed, 20% to 25% are singletons. The sample comprised blood, either unsorted or a sorted T cell fraction (not recorded which). All receptors derive from a male donor with ankylosing spondylitis or in good health (not recorded which).

In its sample, this clonotype was seen a few times. The chain recombines TRBV9 with TRBJ2-6; no reliable D call. With 4 bases removed from V and 2 bases from J, the gap between germline ends came to 7 bases. CDR1 SGDLS and CDR2 YYNGEE come from the germline V gene. The CDR3 runs 14 residues. The CDR3 DNA sequence: TGTGCCAGCAGCCCTACTACTGGGGCCAACGTCCTGACTTTC. It specifies CASSPTTGANVLTF.

The gene calls are TRBV29-1 and TRBJ2-1, with TRBD1 matching over 8 bases. Germline V lookup: CDR1 SQVTM, CDR2 ANQGSEA. V shed 7 bases, J shed 3 bases, and the junction held 8 bases outside the gene matches. The CDR3 covers 14 residues. In DNA, the CDR3 is TGCAGCGCACAGGGGGTCTCCGTCTACAATGAGCAGTTCTTC. It translates to CSAQGVSVYNEQFF.

This clonotype was detected a few times. This chain links TRBV6-1 with TRBJ1-2; 9 bases fit TRBD1. Germline values: CDR1 MNHNS, CDR2 SASEGT. The CDR3 sequence is 16 residues long. V gave up 6 bases and J gave up 5 bases; unmatched junction bases: 13. The CDR3 here is CASSPGTGGVYYGYTF. The CDR3 DNA reads as TGTGCCAGCAGCCCCGGCACAGGGGGCGTGTATTATGGCTACACCTTC.

This clonotype was detected a few times. The rearrangement uses TRBV15 and TRBJ2-2; 8 bases align to TRBD2. The germline CDR1 and CDR2 sequences are LNHNV and YYDKDF (reference sequence). V dropped 8 bases and J dropped 3; count of bases not matched to a gene: 5. The CDR3 runs to 14 residues. The CDR3 DNA reads as TGTGCCACCTTGCGGGGGGCGGACACCGGGGAGCTGTTTTTT. Amino acids: CATLRGADTGELFF.

This clonotype was picked up a small number of times. The chain recombines TRBV5-6 with TRBJ2-2; D is unclear. V dropped 0 bases and J dropped 4 bases, with 10 bases sitting between them. CDR1 and CDR2 (germline): SGHDT, YYEEEE. This CDR3 contains 15 residues. CDR3 sequence: CASSLVAGPTGELFF. As DNA, the CDR3 is TGTGCCAGCAGCTTGGTGGCAGGACCCACCGGGGAGCTGTTTTTT.

This clonotype has just a few counts. The chain uses TRBV7-9 and TRBJ2-3, with 9 nucleotides matching TRBD1. The CDR3 has 16 residues. With 5 bases clipped from V and 5 bases from J, the junction kept 11 bases outside the gene matches. From germline, CDR1 is SEHNR and CDR2 FQNEAQ (reference sequence). In nucleotides, the CDR3 is TGTGCCAGCAGCCCCCCGGGACAGGGTGTCGGAGATACGCAGTATTTT. This translates into CASSPPGQGVGDTQYF. Looking up the rest from reference TRBV7-9 and TRBJ2-3 gives the full variable domain: DTGVSQNPRHKITKRGQNVTFRCDPISEHNRLYWYRQTLGQGPEFLTYFQNEAQLEKSRLLSDRFSAERPKGSFSTLEIQRTEQGDSAMYLCASSPPGQGVGDTQYFGPGTRLTVL.

This clonotype turned up a few times. The genes are TRBV2 and TRBJ2-5; TRBD1 aligns across 7 bases. CDR3 length equals 14 residues. With 6 bases clipped from V and 4 bases from J, the junction kept 8 bases outside the gene matches. Germline lookup yields CDR1 SNHLY and CDR2 FYNNEI. The CDR3 DNA follows: TGTGCCAGCAGGACCAGGGACAGCCTAGAGACCCAGTACTTC. Its translation: CASRTRDSLETQYF.

The rearrangement joins TRBV28 to TRBJ2-7, with TRBD2 as a possible D gene (5 bases). With 3 bases removed from V and 2 bases from J, the gap between germline ends came to 14 bases. This CDR3 is 15 amino acids long. Germline-derived CDR1 and CDR2 are MDHEN and SYDVKM. The DNA of the CDR3 is TGTGCCAGCAGTTTTCGTTCCCGTAGCGCCTACGAGCAGTACTTC. Translation: CASSFRSRSAYEQYF.

The CDR3 DNA reads as TGTGCCACCAGCCCGGACAGCCTAACATTTAACGAAAAACTGTTTTTT. Translation: CATSPDSLTFNEKLFF. The chain joins TRBV15 to TRBJ1-4; D is perhaps TRBD1 (6 bases). The germline V gene has CDR1 LNHNV and CDR2 YYDKDF (reference sequence). V was clipped by 5 bases and J by 8 bases, with 21 bases between them. CDR3 length equals 16 residues. Variable domain in full (rest from reference TRBV15 and TRBJ1-4): DAMVIQNPRYQVTQFGKPVTLSCSQTLNHNVMYWYQQKSSQAPKLLFHYYDKDFNNEADTPDNFQSRRPNTSFCFLDIRSPGLGDTAMYLCATSPDSLTFNEKLFFGSGTQLSVL.

This clonotype was observed a handful of times. The rearrangement links TRBV7-9 to TRBJ2-7; 9 bases fit TRBD2. The CDR3 consists of 15 residues. V shed 1 base, J shed 1 base, and the junction held 2 bases outside the gene matches. Germline assignment: CDR1 SEHNR and CDR2 FQNEAQ (reference sequence). The chain's CDR3 is CASSLVLAGSYEQYF. As DNA, the CDR3 is TGTGCCAGCAGCTTAGTTCTAGCGGGGTCCTACGAGCAGTACTTC.

V and J are TRBV28 and TRBJ1-3; D uncertain. V lost 3 bases to trimming and J lost 0 bases, with 9 bases between them. CDR3 length: 15 residues. CDR1 MDHEN and CDR2 SYDVKM come from the germline V gene. The CDR3 nucleotides are TGTGCCAGCAGTTTTGGCTGGGACTCTGGAAACACCATATATTTT. Its translation: CASSFGWDSGNTIYF.

The table lists this clonotype with a few counts. J is TRBJ2-3 and V is TRBV6-2 or TRBV6-3; D uncertain. CDR3 length: 12 amino acids. V was trimmed by 3 bases and J by 4 bases, leaving 5 bases between them. From germline, CDR1 is MNHEY and CDR2 SVGEGT. The CDR3 reads CASSYSPDTQYF. The CDR3 region has the DNA TGTGCCAGCAGTTATAGTCCAGATACGCAGTATTTT.